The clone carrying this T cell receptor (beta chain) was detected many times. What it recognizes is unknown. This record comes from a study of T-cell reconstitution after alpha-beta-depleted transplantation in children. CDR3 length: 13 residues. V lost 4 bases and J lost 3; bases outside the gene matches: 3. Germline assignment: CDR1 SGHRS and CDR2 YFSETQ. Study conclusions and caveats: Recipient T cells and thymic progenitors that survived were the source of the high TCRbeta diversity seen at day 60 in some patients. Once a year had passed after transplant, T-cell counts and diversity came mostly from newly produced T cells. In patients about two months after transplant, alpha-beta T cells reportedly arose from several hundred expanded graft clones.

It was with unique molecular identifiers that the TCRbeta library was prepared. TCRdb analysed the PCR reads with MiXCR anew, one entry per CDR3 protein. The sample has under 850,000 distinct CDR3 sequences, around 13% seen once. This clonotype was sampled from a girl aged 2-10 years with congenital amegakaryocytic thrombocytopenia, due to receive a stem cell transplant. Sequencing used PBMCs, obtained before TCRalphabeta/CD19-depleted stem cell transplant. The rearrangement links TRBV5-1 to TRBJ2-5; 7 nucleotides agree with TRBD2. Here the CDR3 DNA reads TGCGCCAGCAGCAGAACTAGCGAAGAGACCCAGTACTTC. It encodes CASSRTSEETQYF.